The source of this TCR beta chain is a study of T cell responses to AZD1222 COVID-19 vaccine. Regarding the study as a whole: When two AZD1222 doses had been given, Spike-specific TCR breadth and depth rose. In a largely white British group with more females than males, clonal diversity was possibly underestimated.

About this clone itself: Its antigen is as yet unknown.

Profiled with immunoSEQ multiplex PCR; TCRdb holds only in-frame clones, not every one. The sample lists 250,000 to 300,000 clones, approximately 94% occurring once. CDR3 length: 13 amino acids. Between the trimmed V and J ends, which lost 2 bases and 5 bases, there was a span of 10 bases. CDR1 and CDR2 from the germline V gene are SGHDT and YYEEEE. This TCR derives from an adult who received the AZD1222 COVID-19 vaccine. The J gene is TRBJ2-5, the V gene TRBV5-6; D is possibly TRBD1 (5 bases). The source was peripheral blood, collected 28 days after the second AZD1222 dose. CDR3 region: CASSFRAGETQYF. CDR3 nucleotide sequence: TGTGCCAGCAGCTTCAGGGCCGGGGAGACCCAGTACTTC.